Listed below are T cell receptor beta chains from one sample, sequenced in a study of T cells in Graves' hyperthyroidism and ophthalmopathy. TCRdb reprocessed the multiplex PCR reads via MiXCR and lists one record per CDR3 protein. The sample holds roughly 580,000 distinct CDR3 sequences, over 11% seen once. Sequenced input: blood. The receptors originated from a woman aged 25 to 39 with Graves' hyperthyroidism that later progressed to Graves' ophthalmopathy. Each CDR3 is given with its conserved first and last residue. The D gene is left open where the match is weak. Some rows have no size entry. The others give once, few or many, or a class for an expanded clone.

clone_size,d_call,v_call,j_call,cdr3_nt,cdr3_aa
few,.,TRBV6-9,TRBJ2-5,TGTGCCAGCAGTTACCATCAGGGCTCAAAACGGGAGACCCAGTACTTC,CASSYHQGSKRETQYF
.,TRBD1,TRBV5-1,TRBJ1-4,TGCGCCAGCAGCAGATCCGGGACAGGTATCAATGAAAAACTGTTTTTT,CASSRSGTGINEKLFF
few,.,TRBV6-1,TRBJ1-1,TGTGCCAGCAGTGAAACCGGGAACACTGAAGCTTTCTTT,CASSETGNTEAFF
.,.,TRBV7-9,TRBJ1-1,TGTGCCACCCGAGGGGGCACTGAAGCTTTCTTT,CATRGGTEAFF
.,.,TRBV3-1,TRBJ2-2,TGTGCCAGCAGCCAAGAAGAGAACGGGCCCACCGGGGAGCTGTTTTTT,CASSQEENGPTGELFF
many,.,TRBV27,TRBJ2-3,TGTGCCAGCAGTCTCAGTACCCCCACAGATACGCAGTATTTT,CASSLSTPTDTQYF
many,.,TRBV12-3/TRBV12-4,TRBJ1-1,TGTGCCAGCAGTCCCACATATTTAGCTGAAGCTTTCTTT,CASSPTYLAEAFF
many,TRBD2,TRBV12-3/TRBV12-4,TRBJ2-5,TGTGCCAGCAGTGGGACCCCGACTAGCGGGGCGGAGACCCAGTACTTC,CASSGTPTSGAETQYF
many,TRBD1,TRBV28,TRBJ1-2,TGTGCCAGCAGTCCCGGTGCGCCGGGACAGGGGGACTATGGCTACACCTTC,CASSPGAPGQGDYGYTF
many,.,TRBV12-3/TRBV12-4,TRBJ1-1,TGTGCCAGCTCCGACCCGGCGCAGAGCACTGAAGCTTTCTTT,CASSDPAQSTEAFF
many,.,TRBV6-1,TRBJ1-4,TGTGCCAGCAGTTCACAGCAGGGATCTAATGAAAAACTGTTTTTT,CASSSQQGSNEKLFF
many,.,TRBV14,TRBJ2-1,TGTGCCAGCAGCCCAGACAGTTCATCCTACAATGAGCAGTTCTTC,CASSPDSSSYNEQFF
many,.,TRBV12-5,TRBJ2-5,TGTGCTAGTGTTCTGGGGGGAGAGACCCAGTACTTC,CASVLGGETQYF
few,.,TRBV7-2,TRBJ1-1,TGTGCCAGCAGCAGGGCGATTAGGGATGAAGCTTTCTTT,CASSRAIRDEAFF
.,TRBD1,TRBV30,TRBJ1-5,TGTGCCTGGAGTTTCCCCGGGACAGTTAATCAGCCCCAGCATTTT,CAWSFPGTVNQPQHF
many,.,TRBV28,TRBJ1-5,TGTGCCAGCAGTCTTAGGGGTACGGGGCGGCAGCCCCAGCATTTT,CASSLRGTGRQPQHF
many,TRBD1,TRBV7-9,TRBJ2-7,TGTGCCAGCAGCTTAGAGGGACAGGGTGTTTACGAGCAGTACTTC,CASSLEGQGVYEQYF
few,.,TRBV20-1,TRBJ2-4,TGCAGTGCTCTCGGCGGGGTAGCCAAAAACATTCAGTACTTC,CSALGGVAKNIQYF
few,.,TRBV7-9,TRBJ2-2,TGTGCCAGCGGCTTAAGGGACAACATCCCCGGGGAGCTGTTTTTT,CASGLRDNIPGELFF
many,.,TRBV15,TRBJ2-7,TGTGCCACCAGCAGAGTACGGGACGAGCAGTACTTC,CATSRVRDEQYF
.,.,TRBV2,TRBJ1-1,TGTGCGAGCATGGGGGAGACTGAAGCTTTCTTT,CASMGETEAFF
many,.,TRBV2,TRBJ2-1,TGTGCCAGCGGTGGTGTTTTTAGCTCCTACAATGAGCAGTTCTTC,CASGGVFSSYNEQFF
.,.,TRBV19,TRBJ2-1,TGTGCCAGTAATGGGGGGTGGGTCTACAATGAGCAGTTCTTC,CASNGGWVYNEQFF
many,.,TRBV10-3,TRBJ2-1,TGTGCCATCAGTGAGCGGGGGAGCAATGAGCAGTTCTTC,CAISERGSNEQFF
many,.,TRBV12-3/TRBV12-4,TRBJ1-2,TGTGCCAGCAGCTCCCGACAGGTCCTAAGCTATGGCTACACCTTC,CASSSRQVLSYGYTF
few,.,TRBV19,TRBJ2-7,TGTGCCAGTTCTTTGGGCAGGTCTTTTGAGCAGTACTTC,CASSLGRSFEQYF
few,TRBD1,TRBV5-1,TRBJ2-7,TGTGCCAGCAGCTTCGGCTCCGACAGGGGGCGCTCCTACGAGCAGTACTTT,CASSFGSDRGRSYEQYF
many,TRBD1,TRBV11-3,TRBJ2-1,TGTGCCACTTCCCCAGGGGGCCCGGCCTACAATGAGCAGTTCTTC,CATSPGGPAYNEQFF
.,TRBD1,TRBV28,TRBJ1-5,TGTGCCAGCATACCGGGACAGGGGTATCAGCCCCAGCATTTT,CASIPGQGYQPQHF
many,TRBD1,TRBV11-2,TRBJ2-7,TGTGCCAGCAGCTCGAGACGGGACAGGGGCCGCTACGAGCAGTACTTC,CASSSRRDRGRYEQYF
many,.,TRBV2,TRBJ1-5,TGTGCCAGCAGTTCACGTGTTCGGCAGCCCCAGCATTTT,CASSSRVRQPQHF
many,TRBD2,TRBV2,TRBJ2-1,TGTGCCAGCAGAACGGGACTAGCGGGATTCAATGAGCAGTTCTTC,CASRTGLAGFNEQFF
many,TRBD1,TRBV6-5,TRBJ1-1,TGTGCCAGCAGTTACTCGACAGGGGGCGGGACGAACACTGAAGCTTTCTTT,CASSYSTGGGTNTEAFF
many,TRBD2,TRBV12-3/TRBV12-4,TRBJ2-2,TGTGCCAGCAGTCTAGGGACTAGCGGGAGTCCCGGGGAGCTGTTTTTT,CASSLGTSGSPGELFF
.,TRBD1,TRBV10-3,TRBJ1-4,TGTGCCATCAGTGAGACAGGGGCTAATGAAAAACTGTTTTTT,CAISETGANEKLFF
many,.,TRBV11-2,TRBJ2-7,TGTGCCAGCAGCTTGACTCAGGGAAAGGAGTACTTC,CASSLTQGKEYF
many,.,TRBV27,TRBJ2-1,TGTGCCAGCAGTCTTCACATCCGCCAGCAGTTCTTC,CASSLHIRQQFF
many,TRBD1,TRBV6-1,TRBJ1-2,TGTGCCAGCAGTGACGGGACAGACTATGGCTACACCTTC,CASSDGTDYGYTF
.,.,TRBV6-2/TRBV6-3,TRBJ2-5,TGTGCCAGCAGTTACCATGGAAGGGAGGCCCAGTACTTC,CASSYHGREAQYF
.,TRBD1,TRBV25-1,TRBJ1-2,TGTGCCAGCAGTGGGCAACCCCACCCCGACAGGGGCTCCTATGGCTACACCTTC,CASSGQPHPDRGSYGYTF
few,.,TRBV19,TRBJ1-1,TGTGCCATTGCGGACGCCGGGGACACTGAAGCTTTCTTT,CAIADAGDTEAFF